Following are 2 T cell receptor beta chains from one sample sequenced in a study of CD8 T cells in ankylosing spondylitis. Study-wide results and limits: Ankylosing spondylitis blood seemed to carry a telltale TCR beta motif made of several highly homologous variants.

These receptors are not linked to any known antigen. Via MiXCR, TCRdb re-called the 5' RACE reads, giving one row per CDR3 protein. The table includes about 330,000 distinct CDR3 sequences, less than 10% detected once. The material sequenced was blood, either unsorted or a sorted T cell fraction (not recorded which). All receptors come from a male donor with ankylosing spondylitis.

In its sample, this clonotype was seen many times. The chain joins TRBV5-1 to TRBJ2-1, with D maybe TRBD2 (6 bases). Germline CDR1 is SGHRS and CDR2 is YFSETQ. This CDR3 has 16 amino acids. Trimming left V 2 bases short and J 5 bases short, with 17 bases between. The CDR3 nucleotides are TGCGCCAGCAGCTTAACTCGGGACTCGTTAAACAATGAGCAGTTCTTC. This sequence encodes CASSLTRDSLNNEQFF.

This clonotype was observed a few times. Here the CDR3 DNA reads TGCAGCGTTACCCCTGGAACAGGTTGGTCCGAGCAGTACTTC. It specifies CSVTPGTGWSEQYF. The chain links TRBV29-1 to TRBJ2-7; D perhaps matches TRBD1 (5 bases). The germline V and J ends were trimmed by 5 bases and 6 bases, with 20 bases remaining between them. This CDR3 spans 14 amino acids. CDR1 is SQVTM and CDR2 is ANQGSEA in the germline V gene.